This T cell receptor (beta chain) came from a study of identical twins. From the 5' RACE reads, TCRdb called clonotypes with MiXCR, one entry per CDR3 protein. Here the sample spans 1.5 million or so distinct CDR3 sequences, around a third being singletons. V was shortened by 0 bases and J by 8 bases, with 9 bases between the two germline ends. Per the germline V gene, CDR1 is SGHDN and CDR2 is FVKESK. The CDR3 extends over 13 amino acids. Every donor was a healthy Caucasian. Broader study findings: Beta clonotypes that were abundant in cord blood contained fewer insertions, a pattern absent from memory repertoires. Alpha sequences out of frame and shared by twins had excess low generation probability. Modelling underestimated the level of out-of-frame TCR alpha sharing observed in monozygotic twins.

This clonotype has only a few counts. The antigen is not known. The chain combines TRBV14 with TRBJ2-3; D is ambiguous. The receptor was derived from a newborn girl in good health. The source material was cord blood. CDR3 sequence: CASSQDWKGTQYF. Written as DNA, the CDR3 is TGTGCCAGCAGCCAAGATTGGAAGGGTACGCAGTATTTT.